This TCR beta chain was captured in a study of blood T cell repertoires in COVID-19. Study information: The study drew acute and convalescent COVID-19 samples from the United States, Italy and Spain. Sources were T cells, B-cell-depleted T cells, or PBMCs; the material itself was cDNA or gDNA.

The CDR3 loop spans 13 amino acids. Per germline, CDR1 GTSNPN and CDR2 SVGIG (reference sequence). V was shortened by 1 base and J by 0 bases, with 6 bases between the two germline ends. This clone was picked up one time. Per the study methods: Researchers report that nucleated cell counts were estimated from reference gene primer amplification. Generated by immunoSEQ multiplex PCR, the TCRdb table keeps only in-frame clones and is missing some. V, J and clone size are those of that table, while D and trimming were read from the DNA. The repertoire includes 200,000 to 250,000 clones, around 84% of them detected once, and 5.5% to 7% sits in the top ten.

This chain links TRBV30 with TRBJ1-1; D remains ambiguous. Specimen: peripheral blood. This receptor was identified in a man at least 80 years old with acute or convalescent COVID-19. The CDR3 loop reads CAWSAQLNTEAFF. The CDR3 coding sequence is TGTGCCTGGAGTGCCCAGTTGAACACTGAAGCTTTCTTT.